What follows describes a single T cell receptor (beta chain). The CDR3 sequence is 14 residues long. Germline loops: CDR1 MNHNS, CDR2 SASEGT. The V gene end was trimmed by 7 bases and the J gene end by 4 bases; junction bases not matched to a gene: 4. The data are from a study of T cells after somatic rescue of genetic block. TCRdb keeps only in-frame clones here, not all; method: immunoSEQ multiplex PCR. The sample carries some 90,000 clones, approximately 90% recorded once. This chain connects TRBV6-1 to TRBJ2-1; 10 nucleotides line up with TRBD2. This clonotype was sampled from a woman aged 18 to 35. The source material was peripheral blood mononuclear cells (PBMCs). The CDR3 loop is CASIGLAEYNEQFF. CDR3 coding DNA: TGTGCCAGCATCGGACTAGCGGAGTACAATGAGCAGTTCTTC.